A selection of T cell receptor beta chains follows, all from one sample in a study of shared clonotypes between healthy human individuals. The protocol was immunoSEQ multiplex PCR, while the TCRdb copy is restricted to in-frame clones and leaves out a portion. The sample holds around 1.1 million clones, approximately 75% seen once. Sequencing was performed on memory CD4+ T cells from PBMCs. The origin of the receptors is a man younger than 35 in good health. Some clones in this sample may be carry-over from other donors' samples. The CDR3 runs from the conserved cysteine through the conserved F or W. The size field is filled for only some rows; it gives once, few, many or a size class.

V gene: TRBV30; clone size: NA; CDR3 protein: CAWSRVSRNTDTQYF
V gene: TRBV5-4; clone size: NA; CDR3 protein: CASSYGLAGGSETQYF
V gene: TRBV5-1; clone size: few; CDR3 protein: CASSWTSGSVRSNEQFF
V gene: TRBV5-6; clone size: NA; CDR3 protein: CASSPGQGASSDTQYF
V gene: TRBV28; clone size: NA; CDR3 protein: CASSLGGFLERETQYF
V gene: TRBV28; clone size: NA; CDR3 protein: CASSMTSGGTDTQYF
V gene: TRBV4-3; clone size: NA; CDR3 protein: CASSQSQGRELFF
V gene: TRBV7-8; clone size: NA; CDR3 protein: CASSQSGTGPYEQYF
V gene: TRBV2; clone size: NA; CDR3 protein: CASDGGARETQYF
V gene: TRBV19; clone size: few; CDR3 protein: CASSLNRGQDEQYF
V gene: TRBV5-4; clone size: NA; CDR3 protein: CASSFKDRNTGELFF
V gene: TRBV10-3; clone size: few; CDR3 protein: CAISGHMNTEAFF
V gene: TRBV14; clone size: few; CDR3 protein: CASSQFRSRGTGELFF
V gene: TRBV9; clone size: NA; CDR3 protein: CASSSGTYNEQFF
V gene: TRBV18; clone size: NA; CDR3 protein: CASSPRRDTQYF
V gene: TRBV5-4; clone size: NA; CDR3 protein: CASSSGQSNEKLFF
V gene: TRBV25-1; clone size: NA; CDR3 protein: CASSDLGPDTGELFF
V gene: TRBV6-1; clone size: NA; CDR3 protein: CASSEEPGGIYSNQPQHF
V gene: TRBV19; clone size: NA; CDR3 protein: CASRNTGAGNTIYF
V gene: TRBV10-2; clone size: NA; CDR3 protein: CASTNFPSGAFF
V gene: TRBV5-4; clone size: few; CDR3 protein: CASSLEQGAENIQYF
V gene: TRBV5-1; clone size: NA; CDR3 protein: CASDTWGPDTQYF
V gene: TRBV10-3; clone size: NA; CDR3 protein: CASHEGLATNEQFF
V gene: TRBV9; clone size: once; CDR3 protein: CASSKGDRGRDTQYF
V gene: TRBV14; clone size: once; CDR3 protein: CASSPGLAGNIQYF
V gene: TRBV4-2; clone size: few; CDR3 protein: CASSPQGASGTSNNEQFF
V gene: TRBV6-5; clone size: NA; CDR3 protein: CASRWGSGYEQYF
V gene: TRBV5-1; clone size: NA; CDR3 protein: CASREYTGLGQETQYF
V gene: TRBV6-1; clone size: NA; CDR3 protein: CASISGAGVDGYTF
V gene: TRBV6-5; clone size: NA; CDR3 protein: CASSSHRGGSNQPQHF
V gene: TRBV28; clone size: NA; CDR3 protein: CASSPSGRANYGYTF
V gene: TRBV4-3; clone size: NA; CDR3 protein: CASSRSGTGAEAFF
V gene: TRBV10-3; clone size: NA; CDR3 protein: CAINPTAGVGEQYF
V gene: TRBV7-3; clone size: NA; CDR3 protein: CASSSDRGEQYF
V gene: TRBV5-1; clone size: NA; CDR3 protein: CASRGLAGVVDTQYF
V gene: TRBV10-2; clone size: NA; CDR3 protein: CASREGDSSYEQYF